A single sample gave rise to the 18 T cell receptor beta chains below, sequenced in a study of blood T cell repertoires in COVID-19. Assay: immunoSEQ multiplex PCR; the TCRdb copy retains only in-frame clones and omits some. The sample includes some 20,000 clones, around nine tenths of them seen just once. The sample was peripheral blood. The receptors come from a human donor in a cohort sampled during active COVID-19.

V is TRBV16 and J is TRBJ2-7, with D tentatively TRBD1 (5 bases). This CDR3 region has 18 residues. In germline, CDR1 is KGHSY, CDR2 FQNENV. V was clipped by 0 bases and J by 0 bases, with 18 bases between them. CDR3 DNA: TGTGCCAGCAGCCAATCCGGGCGGCCGACAGTGAGCTCCTACGAGCAGTACTTC. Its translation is CASSQSGRPTVSSYEQYF.

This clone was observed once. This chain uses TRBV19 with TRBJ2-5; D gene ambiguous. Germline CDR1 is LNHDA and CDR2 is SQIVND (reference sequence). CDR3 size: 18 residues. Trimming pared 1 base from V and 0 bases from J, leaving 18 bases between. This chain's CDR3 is CASSIANVAAVDQETQYF. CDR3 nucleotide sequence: TGTGCCAGTAGTATAGCTAACGTCGCGGCTGTGGACCAAGAGACCCAGTACTTC.

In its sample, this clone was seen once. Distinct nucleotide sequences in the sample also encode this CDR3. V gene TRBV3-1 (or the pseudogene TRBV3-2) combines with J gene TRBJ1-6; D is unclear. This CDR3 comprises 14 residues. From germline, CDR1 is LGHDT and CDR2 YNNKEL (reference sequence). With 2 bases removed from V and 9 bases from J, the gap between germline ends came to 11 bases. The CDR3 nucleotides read TGTGCCAGCAGCCAAACCGGGGATGGTTCACCCCTCCACTTT. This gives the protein CASSQTGDGSPLHF.

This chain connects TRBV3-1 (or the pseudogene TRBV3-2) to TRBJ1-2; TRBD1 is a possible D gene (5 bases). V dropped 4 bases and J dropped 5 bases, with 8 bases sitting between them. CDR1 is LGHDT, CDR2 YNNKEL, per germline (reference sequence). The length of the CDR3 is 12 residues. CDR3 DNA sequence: TGTGCCAGCAGCCGGGGGGAGTATGGCTACACCTTC. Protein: CASSRGEYGYTF.

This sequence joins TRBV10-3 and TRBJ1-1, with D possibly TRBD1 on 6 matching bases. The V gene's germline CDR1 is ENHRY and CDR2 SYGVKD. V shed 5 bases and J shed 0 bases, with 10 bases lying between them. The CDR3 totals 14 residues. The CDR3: CAISRTEMNTEAFF. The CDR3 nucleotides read TGTGCCATCAGTCGGACAGAAATGAACACTGAAGCTTTCTTT.

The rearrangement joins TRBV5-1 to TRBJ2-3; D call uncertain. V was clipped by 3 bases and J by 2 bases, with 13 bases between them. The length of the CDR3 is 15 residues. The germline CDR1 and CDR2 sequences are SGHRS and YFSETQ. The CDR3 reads CASSSPEELTDTQYF. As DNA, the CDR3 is TGCGCCAGCAGCTCCCCTGAGGAGCTCACAGATACGCAGTATTTT. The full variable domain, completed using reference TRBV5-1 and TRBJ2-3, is KAGVTQTPRYLIKTRGQQVTLSCSPISGHRSVSWYQQTPGQGLQFLFEYFSETQRNKGNFPGRFSGRQFSNSRSEMNVSTLELGDSALYLCASSSPEELTDTQYFGPGTRLTVL.

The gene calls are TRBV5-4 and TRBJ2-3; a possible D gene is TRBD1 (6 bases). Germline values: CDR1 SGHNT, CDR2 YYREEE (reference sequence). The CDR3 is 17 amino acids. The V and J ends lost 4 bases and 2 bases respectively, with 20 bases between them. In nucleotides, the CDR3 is TGTGCCAGCAGCCCAGGAACGGGACACCTGATCACAGATACGCAGTATTTT. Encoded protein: CASSPGTGHLITDTQYF.

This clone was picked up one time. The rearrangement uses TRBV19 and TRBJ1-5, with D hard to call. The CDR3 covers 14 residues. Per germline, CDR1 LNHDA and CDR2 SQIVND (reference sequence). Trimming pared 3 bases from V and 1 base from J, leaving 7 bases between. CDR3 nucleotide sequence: TGTGCCAGTAGTATGATGACAAGCAATCAGCCCCAGCATTTT. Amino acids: CASSMMTSNQPQHF.

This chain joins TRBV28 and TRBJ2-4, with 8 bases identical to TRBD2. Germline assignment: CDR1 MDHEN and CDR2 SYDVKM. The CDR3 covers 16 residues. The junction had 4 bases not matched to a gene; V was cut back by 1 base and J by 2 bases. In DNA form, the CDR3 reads TGTGCCAGCAGTTTATTCGGGGGGGCTACCAAAAACATTCAGTACTTC. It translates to CASSLFGGATKNIQYF.

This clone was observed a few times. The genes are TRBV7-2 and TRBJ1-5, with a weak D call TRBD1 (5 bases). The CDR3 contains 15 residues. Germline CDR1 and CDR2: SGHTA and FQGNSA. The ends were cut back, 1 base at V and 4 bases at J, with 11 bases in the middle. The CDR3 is CASSLDGGLNQPQHF. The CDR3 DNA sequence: TGTGCCAGCAGCTTAGACGGGGGGTTAAATCAGCCCCAGCATTTT.

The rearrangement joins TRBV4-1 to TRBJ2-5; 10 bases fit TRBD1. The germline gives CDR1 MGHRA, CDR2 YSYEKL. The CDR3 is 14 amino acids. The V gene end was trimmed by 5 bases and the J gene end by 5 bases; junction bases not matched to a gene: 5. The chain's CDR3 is CASSKTGGMETQYF. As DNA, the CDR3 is TGCGCCAGCAGCAAGACAGGGGGCATGGAGACCCAGTACTTC.

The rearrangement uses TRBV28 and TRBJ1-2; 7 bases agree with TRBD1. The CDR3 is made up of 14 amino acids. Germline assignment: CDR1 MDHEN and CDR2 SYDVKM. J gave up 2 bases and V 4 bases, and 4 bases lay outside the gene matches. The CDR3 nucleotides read TGTGCCAGCAGTTCCCCGACAGGGAACTATGGCTACACCTTC. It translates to CASSSPTGNYGYTF.

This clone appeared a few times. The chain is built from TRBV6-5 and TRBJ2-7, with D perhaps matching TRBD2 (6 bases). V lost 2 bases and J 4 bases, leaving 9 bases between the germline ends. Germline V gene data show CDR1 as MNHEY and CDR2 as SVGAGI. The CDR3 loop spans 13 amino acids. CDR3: CASSYKEGYEQYF. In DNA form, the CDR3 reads TGTGCCAGCAGTTACAAGGAGGGGTACGAGCAGTACTTC.

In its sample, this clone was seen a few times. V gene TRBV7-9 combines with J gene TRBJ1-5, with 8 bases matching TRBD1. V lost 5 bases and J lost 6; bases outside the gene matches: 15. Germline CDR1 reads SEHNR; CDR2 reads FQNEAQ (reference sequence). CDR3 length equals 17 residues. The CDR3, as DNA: TGTGCCAGCAGCCGAGGGCCCTTAACAGGGGGAAGTCAGCCCCAGCATTTT. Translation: CASSRGPLTGGSQPQHF. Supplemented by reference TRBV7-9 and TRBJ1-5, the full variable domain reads DTGVSQNPRHKITKRGQNVTFRCDPISEHNRLYWYRQTLGQGPEFLTYFQNEAQLEKSRLLSDRFSAERPKGSFSTLEIQRTEQGDSAMYLCASSRGPLTGGSQPQHFGDGTRLSIL.

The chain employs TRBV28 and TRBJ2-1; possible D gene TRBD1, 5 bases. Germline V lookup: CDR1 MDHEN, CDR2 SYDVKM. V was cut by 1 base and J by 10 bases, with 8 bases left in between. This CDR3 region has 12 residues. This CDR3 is CASSLLRQEQFF. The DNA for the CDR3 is TGTGCCAGCAGTTTATTACGACAGGAGCAGTTCTTC.

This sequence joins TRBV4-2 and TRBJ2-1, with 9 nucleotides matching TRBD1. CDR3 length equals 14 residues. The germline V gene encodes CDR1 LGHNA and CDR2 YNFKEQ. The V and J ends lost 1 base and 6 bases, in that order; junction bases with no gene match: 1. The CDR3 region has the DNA TGTGCCAGCAGCCAAGGGACAGGGGCCAATGAGCAGTTCTTC. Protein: CASSQGTGANEQFF.

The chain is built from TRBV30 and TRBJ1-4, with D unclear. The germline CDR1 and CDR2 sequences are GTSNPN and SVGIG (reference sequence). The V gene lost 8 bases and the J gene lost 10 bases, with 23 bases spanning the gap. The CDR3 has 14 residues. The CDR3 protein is CATTIAAFSGKLFF. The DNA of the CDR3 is TGTGCCACTACAATCGCTGCCTTTTCTGGAAAACTGTTTTTT.

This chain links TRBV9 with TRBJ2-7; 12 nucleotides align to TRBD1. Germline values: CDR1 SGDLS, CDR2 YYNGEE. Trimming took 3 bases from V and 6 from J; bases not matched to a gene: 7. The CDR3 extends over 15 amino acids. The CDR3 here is CASSDLGQGAGEQYF. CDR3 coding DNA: TGTGCCAGCAGCGATTTGGGACAGGGGGCTGGCGAGCAGTACTTC. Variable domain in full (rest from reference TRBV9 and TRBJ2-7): DSGVTQTPKHLITATGQRVTLRCSPRSGDLSVYWYQQSLDQGLQFLIQYYNGEERAKGNILERFSAQQFPDLHSELNLSSLELGDSALYFCASSDLGQGAGEQYFGPGTRLTVT.